This T cell receptor beta chain appears in the sequencing data of a study of cytomegalovirus exposure and HLA in healthy donors. Findings of the study overall: TCR beta V- and J-gene trimming was later associated with a missense DCLRE1C variant. Certain indistinguishable V segments, among them TRBV6-2 and TRBV6-3, were excluded. Per a prior analysis, the majority of TCR beta V segments were productive roughly 87% or roughly 30% of the time. Relative to equally common others, HLA-associated TCR beta chains showed greater clonal expansion in a later analysis.

Comments on this clone: Its specificity is unknown.

CDR1 SGHDT and CDR2 YYEEEE come from the germline V gene. The length of the CDR3 is 17 residues. With 1 base removed from V and 0 bases from J, the gap between germline ends came to 14 bases. Primers for the PCR totalled 60 Vbeta and 13 Jbeta. Method: immunoSEQ multiplex PCR; TCRdb's copy keeps in-frame clones and lacks some. The data contain over 110,000 clones, under 90% of them singletons. This chain joins TRBV5-6 and TRBJ2-1; D uncertain. The TCR sequence derives from a male donor in good health and CMV-seronegative. Sequencing was performed on PBMCs. The CDR3 sequence is CASSLPEWASSYNEQFF. The CDR3 bases are TGTGCCAGCAGCTTGCCCGAATGGGCCAGCTCCTACAATGAGCAGTTCTTC. Together with reference TRBV5-6 and TRBJ2-1, the CDR3 gives the full variable domain: DAGVTQSPTHLIKTRGQQVTLRCSPKSGHDTVSWYQQALGQGPQFIFQYYEEEERQRGNFPDRFSGHQFPNYSSELNVNALLLGDSALYLCASSLPEWASSYNEQFFGPGTRLTVL.